A single sample gave rise to the 27 T cell receptor beta chains below, sequenced in a study of cytomegalovirus exposure and HLA in healthy donors. PCR was performed using 60 Vbeta and 13 Jbeta primers. Profiling relied on immunoSEQ multiplex PCR, and the TCRdb table lists in-frame clones only, not all of them. In total, the table holds 41,000 or so clones. Sequenced sample: PBMCs. The receptors derive from a man aged 30 to 45 in good health and CMV-seronegative.

This chain links TRBV6-1 with TRBJ2-1; D unclear. V shed 6 bases and J shed 5 bases, with 14 bases lying between them. This CDR3 has 14 residues. The germline V gene has CDR1 MNHNS and CDR2 SASEGT. CDR3 protein: CASRWSETDNEQFF. The DNA of the CDR3 is TGTGCCAGCAGGTGGAGCGAAACCGACAATGAGCAGTTCTTC.

The V call is TRBV5-1, the J call TRBJ1-1, with a possible D match to TRBD1 (5 bases). The CDR3 has 16 amino acids. V lost 0 bases, J lost 1 base, and 13 bases lay in between. Germline lookup yields CDR1 SGHRS and CDR2 YFSETQ. The CDR3 DNA is TGCGCCAGCAGCTTGGCTCCTCAGGGTCGGAACACTGAAGCTTTCTTT. This codes for CASSLAPQGRNTEAFF.

The J gene is TRBJ1-2, the V gene TRBV29-1; D remains ambiguous. CDR3 size: 12 residues. V lost 0 bases and J 5 bases, leaving 7 bases between the germline ends. The germline CDR1 and CDR2 sequences are SQVTM and ANQGSEA. The CDR3 DNA is TGCAGCGTTGAAGATCGCAGATATGGCTACACCTTC. Translation gives CSVEDRRYGYTF.

This chain joins TRBV4-2 and TRBJ2-1, with a possible D match to TRBD1 (6 bases). Germline values: CDR1 LGHNA, CDR2 YNFKEQ. This CDR3 has 17 residues. V lost 3 bases and J 0 bases, leaving 15 bases between the germline ends. The CDR3 sequence: CASSQEITDSSYNEQFF. Written as DNA, the CDR3 is TGTGCCAGCAGCCAGGAAATTACGGACAGCTCCTACAATGAGCAGTTCTTC.

The V and J genes are TRBV5-1 and TRBJ2-3; weak D call: TRBD2 (5 bases). V lost 4 bases to trimming and J lost 2 bases, with 11 bases between them. CDR1 SGHRS and CDR2 YFSETQ come from the germline V gene. The CDR3 totals 14 residues. CDR3 coding DNA: TGCGCCAGCAGCCCGGGAAAATACACAGATACGCAGTATTTT. This sequence encodes CASSPGKYTDTQYF. The complete variable domain, with remaining parts taken from reference TRBV5-1 and TRBJ2-3, reads KAGVTQTPRYLIKTRGQQVTLSCSPISGHRSVSWYQQTPGQGLQFLFEYFSETQRNKGNFPGRFSGRQFSNSRSEMNVSTLELGDSALYLCASSPGKYTDTQYFGPGTRLTVL.

DNA for the CDR3: TGTGCCACTTCACGAGAGGGCCGCGGCTCTGGGGCCAACGTCCTGACTTTC. Amino acids: CATSREGRGSGANVLTF. The genes are TRBV15 and TRBJ2-6; possible D gene TRBD2, 5 bases. The germline gives CDR1 LNHNV, CDR2 YYDKDF (reference sequence). The CDR3 totals 17 residues. Trimming pared 9 bases from V and 0 bases from J, leaving 18 bases between. Looking up the rest from reference TRBV15 and TRBJ2-6 gives the full variable domain: DAMVIQNPRYQVTQFGKPVTLSCSQTLNHNVMYWYQQKSSQAPKLLFHYYDKDFNNEADTPDNFQSRRPNTSFCFLDIRSPGLGDTAMYLCATSREGRGSGANVLTFGAGSRLTVL.

The DNA for the CDR3 is TGTGCCAGCAGTCGAATTAGCGGGAGGGGAACCGGGGAGCTGTTTTTT. It codes for CASSRISGRGTGELFF. J is TRBJ2-2 and V is TRBV6-6; TRBD2 matches 11 bases. Trimming cost V 5 bases and J 5 bases; bases outside gene matches: 7. CDR3 length equals 16 residues. The V gene's germline CDR1 is MNHNY and CDR2 SVGAGI (reference sequence).

The rearrangement links TRBV5-4 to TRBJ1-2; 10 bases map to TRBD1. V dropped 4 bases and J dropped 8; count of bases not matched to a gene: 8. Germline assignment: CDR1 SGHNT and CDR2 YYREEE (reference sequence). This CDR3 has 14 amino acids. Written as DNA, the CDR3 is TGTGCCAGCAGCGTGGACAGGGGGAGAAACGGCTACACCTTC. It encodes CASSVDRGRNGYTF.

CDR3 in DNA: TGTGCCAGCAGCCCCCGAAATGCGGGGGGTCGAGATACGCAGTATTTT. It codes for CASSPRNAGGRDTQYF. The chain recombines TRBV7-9 with TRBJ2-3; TRBD2 matches at 8 bases. This CDR3 is built from 16 residues. After removal of 5 bases from V and 5 bases from J, the junction contained 12 bases not matched to a gene. CDR1 and CDR2 from the germline V gene are SEHNR and FQNEAQ (reference sequence).

The gene calls are TRBV23-1 and TRBJ2-1; D uncertain. TRBV23-1 is identified as an open reading frame with a role that is uncertain. Trimming took off 4 bases at V and 0 bases at J, with 13 bases between the two ends. The CDR3 extends over 16 amino acids. CDR3 sequence (DNA): TGCGCCAGCAGTCGTCGATCCGTAGCCTCCTACAATGAGCAGTTCTTC. It specifies CASSRRSVASYNEQFF.

V is TRBV10-1 and J is TRBJ1-1; D may be TRBD1 (5 bases). Germline V lookup: CDR1 WNHNN, CDR2 SYGVQD (reference sequence). CDR3 length equals 12 residues. The V and J ends lost 7 bases and 2 bases respectively, with 8 bases between them. CDR3 sequence (DNA): TGCGCCAGCAAAGACAGAAACACTGAAGCTTTCTTT. Amino acid sequence: CASKDRNTEAFF.

This chain joins TRBV19 and TRBJ2-1; TRBD2 agrees at 11 bases. The CDR3 sequence is 17 residues long. Trimming at V came to 5 bases and at J to 2 bases, leaving 8 bases not matched to a gene. The germline CDR1 and CDR2 sequences are LNHDA and SQIVND (reference sequence). The CDR3 sequence is CASSATTSGGAYNEQFF. The CDR3 nucleotides are TGTGCCAGTAGTGCTACTACTAGCGGGGGAGCCTACAATGAGCAGTTCTTC.

The chain couples TRBV29-1 to TRBJ2-4, with D tentatively TRBD1 (6 bases). In germline, CDR1 is SQVTM, CDR2 ANQGSEA. Trimming took off 6 bases at V and 0 bases at J, with 15 bases between the two ends. The CDR3 covers 15 residues. CDR3 DNA: TGCAGCGTCGGGGACAAAACTTTAGCCAAAAACATTCAGTACTTC. Protein sequence: CSVGDKTLAKNIQYF. The full variable domain, rest sourced from reference TRBV29-1 and TRBJ2-4, is SAVISQKPSRDICQRGTSLTIQCQVDSQVTMMFWYRQQPGQSLTLIATANQGSEATYESGFVIDKFPISRPNLTFSTLTVSNMSPEDSSIYLCSVGDKTLAKNIQYFGAGTRLSVL.

The chain couples TRBV27 to TRBJ1-2; TRBD1 agrees at 7 bases. V shed 7 bases, J shed 5 bases, and the junction held 7 bases outside the gene matches. The CDR3 spans 13 residues. Germline assignment: CDR1 MNHEY and CDR2 SMNVEV (reference sequence). CDR3 protein: CASTQGSGYGYTF. The CDR3 DNA is TGTGCCAGCACACAGGGGTCGGGGTATGGCTACACCTTC.

Considering frequency, this clone is medium-sized. The chain couples TRBV10-3 to TRBJ1-3; tentatively, D is TRBD1 (6 bases). V was trimmed by 2 bases and J by 1 base, leaving 6 bases between them. The CDR3 runs to 14 residues. The germline V gene has CDR1 ENHRY and CDR2 SYGVKD. The CDR3 protein is CAISETGSGNTIYF. The CDR3 coding sequence is TGTGCCATCAGTGAGACAGGGTCTGGAAACACCATATATTTT.

This chain joins TRBV4-1 and TRBJ2-1; TRBD2 aligns across 8 bases. Germline CDR1 reads MGHRA; CDR2 reads YSYEKL. The CDR3 has 16 residues. V dropped 0 bases and J dropped 6; count of bases not matched to a gene: 7. The CDR3, as DNA: TGCGCCAGCAGCCAAGATGGGACCAGCGGGGGCAATGAGCAGTTCTTC. Translated: CASSQDGTSGGNEQFF.

This rearrangement joins TRBV5-4 to TRBJ2-1; D is undetermined. The ends were cut back, 1 base at V and 3 bases at J, with 14 bases in the middle. The germline V gene has CDR1 SGHNT and CDR2 YYREEE (reference sequence). This CDR3 has 16 residues. CDR3 DNA: TGTGCCAGCAGCTTGAGGAGAGAGGTGTTCTACAATGAGCAGTTCTTC. It codes for CASSLRREVFYNEQFF.

The chain uses TRBV6-4 and TRBJ1-1; 10 bases line up with TRBD1. CDR1 and CDR2 (germline): MRHNA, SNTAGT. This CDR3 region has 18 residues. V gave up 4 bases and J gave up 1 base; unmatched junction bases: 12. Here the CDR3 DNA reads TGTGCCAGCAGTGCCCCGGGGACAGGGGCCCTTCGGAACACTGAAGCTTTCTTT. Its protein is CASSAPGTGALRNTEAFF.

CDR3 region: CASSDRALTDTQYF. In DNA form, the CDR3 reads TGTGCCAGCAGTGACAGGGCACTCACAGATACGCAGTATTTT. The chain carries TRBV6-1 and TRBJ2-3; D is perhaps TRBD1 (5 bases). Germline assignment: CDR1 MNHNS and CDR2 SASEGT. V lost 3 bases and J lost 2, with 9 bases in between. The CDR3 length is 14 residues.

This chain joins TRBV27 and TRBJ2-7, with TRBD2 identical over 10 bases. Germline-derived CDR1 and CDR2 are MNHEY and SMNVEV (reference sequence). The trim removed 6 bases at V and 6 bases at J, leaving 8 bases unmatched. This CDR3 is built from 14 residues. The chain's CDR3 is CASSSSGRVSEQYF. In DNA form, the CDR3 reads TGTGCCAGCAGCTCGAGCGGGAGGGTCTCCGAGCAGTACTTC.

Comments on this clone: An end of the junction does not agree with germline; a read error may underlie this. The chain employs TRBV6-6 and TRBJ2-5; TRBD2 agrees at 10 bases. Germline V lookup: CDR1 MNHNY, CDR2 SVGAGI (reference sequence). The CDR3 runs 15 residues. The CDR3 protein is CASSTSGGAMENQYF. DNA for the CDR3: TGTGCCAGCAGTACCAGCGGGGGGGCTATGGAGAACCAGTACTTC.

The rearrangement joins TRBV29-1 to TRBJ2-1; the match to TRBD1 covers 7 bases. The CDR3 has 15 residues. The germline V gene has CDR1 SQVTM and CDR2 ANQGSEA. In DNA form, the CDR3 reads TGCAGTGTGTTAGGGGGCTTACCCCCACGCAATGAGCAGTTCTTC. This gives the protein CSVLGGLPPRNEQFF.

The chain uses TRBV30 and TRBJ1-4, with TRBD1 identical over 11 bases. Germline V lookup: CDR1 GTSNPN, CDR2 SVGIG (reference sequence). The CDR3 runs to 16 residues. The ends lost 0 bases at V and 4 bases at J; junction bases unmatched: 4. The CDR3 spells CAWSVTGTGGNEKLFF. Written as DNA, the CDR3 is TGTGCCTGGAGTGTAACGGGGACAGGGGGTAATGAAAAACTGTTTTTT.

The chain uses TRBV4-3 and TRBJ1-6; 7 bases fit TRBD1. Germline V lookup: CDR1 LGHNA, CDR2 YSLEER. The CDR3 has 18 residues. With 1 base clipped from V and 4 bases from J, the junction kept 10 bases outside the gene matches. CDR3 sequence reads: CASSQGLGTEGYNSPLHF. The CDR3 bases are TGCGCCAGCAGCCAAGGGTTGGGGACAGAAGGGTATAATTCACCCCTCCACTTT.

The rearrangement joins TRBV2 to TRBJ1-2, with 7 bases identical to TRBD1. V lost 6 bases, J lost 6 bases, and 4 bases stayed unmatched. Germline V gene data show CDR1 as SNHLY and CDR2 as FYNNEI. The CDR3 loop spans 12 amino acids. The CDR3 sequence: CASRGQADGYTF. As DNA, the CDR3 is TGTGCCAGCAGAGGACAGGCGGATGGCTACACCTTC. Full variable domain (rest looked up from reference TRBV2 and TRBJ1-2): EPEVTQTPSHQVTQMGQEVILRCVPISNHLYFYWYRQILGQKVEFLVSFYNNEISEKSEIFDDQFSVERPDGSNFTLKIRSTKLEDSAMYFCASRGQADGYTFGSGTRLTVV.

The CDR3 bases are TGTGCCAGCAGTTTCTCTTCAGGGCCGAATGAGCAGTTCTTC. Translation gives CASSFSSGPNEQFF. V gene TRBV27 combines with J gene TRBJ2-1; D is possibly TRBD1 (5 bases). Germline-derived CDR1 and CDR2 are MNHEY and SMNVEV (reference sequence). V lost 3 bases and J lost 7, with 13 bases in between. The CDR3 length is 14 residues.

The chain joins TRBV30 to TRBJ1-5; a weak D match, TRBD1 (5 bases). Germline values: CDR1 GTSNPN, CDR2 SVGIG (reference sequence). There are 13 residues in the CDR3. Trimming shortened V by 4 bases and J by 4 bases, and 11 bases separated the two germline ends. CDR3 DNA sequence: TGTGCCTGGACCACTCAGGGTAATCAGCCCCAGCATTTT. Its translation: CAWTTQGNQPQHF.